These 12 T cell receptor beta chains came from one sample sequenced in a study of blood T cell repertoires in COVID-19. TCRdb's table, derived via immunoSEQ multiplex PCR, lists solely in-frame clones and lacks some. The sample holds approximately 90,000 clones, roughly nine tenths seen once. Material: peripheral blood. These TCRs come from a woman in her 70s with acute or convalescent COVID-19.

The chain combines TRBV5-1 with TRBJ2-1; TRBD2 matches 16 bases. The germline CDR1 and CDR2 sequences are SGHRS and YFSETQ. Losses at the gene ends were 2 bases for V and 1 base for J; bases not matched to a gene: 3. The CDR3 runs 18 residues. The CDR3 bases are TGCGCCAGCAGCTTAGGGACTAGCGGGAGGGCTTCCTACAATGAGCAGTTCTTC. It specifies CASSLGTSGRASYNEQFF.

The J gene is TRBJ1-3, the V gene TRBV7-8; a possible D gene is TRBD1 (6 bases). V lost 5 bases and J 0 bases, leaving 8 bases between the germline ends. Germline V CDR1 and CDR2: SGHVS, FQNEAQ. This CDR3 region has 14 residues. The CDR3 protein is CASSKGGSGNTIYF. In DNA, the CDR3 is TGTGCCAGCAGCAAAGGGGGCTCTGGAAACACCATATATTTT.

CDR3 DNA: TGCGCCAGCAGCGACAGCACAGTGGGTTTTAATGGCTACACCTTC. Protein: CASSDSTVGFNGYTF. This chain uses TRBV5-1 with TRBJ1-2; possibly TRBD1 for D (5 bases). From germline, CDR1 is SGHRS and CDR2 YFSETQ. The CDR3 totals 15 residues. V shed 4 bases and J shed 6 bases, with 19 bases lying between them.

A single count supports this clone. The gene calls are TRBV7-8 and TRBJ2-1; TRBD1 matches at 7 bases. Germline loops: CDR1 SGHVS, CDR2 FQNEAQ. The CDR3 extends over 17 amino acids. Trimming cost V 1 base and J 5 bases; bases outside gene matches: 11. The CDR3: CASSLVATGVPNNEQFF. The CDR3, as DNA: TGTGCCAGCAGCTTAGTGGCTACAGGGGTCCCTAACAATGAGCAGTTCTTC.

This chain connects TRBV29-1 to TRBJ2-1; 8 bases agree with TRBD2. The V segment lost 1 base and the J segment 7 bases; nucleotides outside the gene matches: 3. Germline V gene lookup returns CDR1 SQVTM and CDR2 ANQGSEA. There are 13 residues in the CDR3. The CDR3 nucleotides read TGCAGCGTTGAAGGCCCGGGGGGGAATGAGCAGTTCTTC. Translating it yields CSVEGPGGNEQFF.

The V and J genes are TRBV19 and TRBJ2-3; 10 bases agree with TRBD1. This CDR3 spans 16 amino acids. V was clipped by 8 bases and J by 3 bases; unmatched bases: 11. The germline gives CDR1 LNHDA, CDR2 SQIVND (reference sequence). CDR3 coding DNA: TGTGCCAGTCAAGCTTGGACAGGGGGTGGGACAGATACGCAGTATTTT. Its translation: CASQAWTGGGTDTQYF.

This clone was found a few times. The genes are TRBV28 and TRBJ1-1; 7 bases match TRBD1. The CDR3 has 14 residues. J was trimmed by 1 base and V by 5 bases; bases with no gene match: 4. Germline-derived CDR1 and CDR2 are MDHEN and SYDVKM. Here the CDR3 DNA reads TGTGCCAGCAGTCTACAGGGGAGGAACACTGAAGCTTTCTTT. Its protein is CASSLQGRNTEAFF. Full variable domain (rest looked up from reference TRBV28 and TRBJ1-1): DVKVTQSSRYLVKRTGEKVFLECVQDMDHENMFWYRQDPGLGLRLIYFSYDVKMKEKGDIPEGYSVSREKKERFSLILESASTNQTSMYLCASSLQGRNTEAFFGQGTRLTVV.

The chain couples TRBV2 to TRBJ2-1, with 11 bases that match TRBD2. CDR1 and CDR2 (germline): SNHLY, FYNNEI. Trimming at V came to 4 bases and at J to 4 bases, leaving 3 bases not matched to a gene. The CDR3 has 15 amino acids. The CDR3 DNA reads TGTGCCAGCAGTGTCCTAGCGGGGGGTTACAATGAGCAGTTCTTC. Translating it yields CASSVLAGGYNEQFF.

V is TRBV6-9 and J is TRBJ2-7, with TRBD1 identical over 7 bases. The CDR3 length is 15 residues. CDR1 is MNHGY and CDR2 is SVAAGI in the germline V gene. After removal of 9 bases from V and 4 bases from J, the junction contained 15 bases not matched to a gene. The CDR3 sequence is CASPTDRDSHYEQYV. CDR3 nucleotide sequence: TGTGCCAGTCCAACCGACAGGGATTCGCATTACGAGCAGTACGTC.

This clone was seen only once. V usage is TRBV9 and J usage is TRBJ1-3, with 7 nucleotides matching TRBD1. The V gene end was trimmed by 4 bases and the J gene end by 3 bases; junction bases not matched to a gene: 4. The V gene's germline CDR1 is SGDLS and CDR2 YYNGEE. The CDR3 sequence is 14 residues long. The CDR3 DNA reads as TGTGCCAGCAGCTCTGGGACAGTTGGAAACACCATATATTTT. Its translation: CASSSGTVGNTIYF.

The chain has TRBV5-6 and TRBJ1-1; TRBD1 is a possible D gene (5 bases). The CDR3 runs to 11 residues. Looked up from germline, CDR1 is SGHDT and CDR2 is YYEEEE. V lost 7 bases, J lost 8 bases, and 12 bases lay in between. The DNA of the CDR3 is TGTGCCAGCGCGGGACCCAGAGAAGCTTTCTTT. Its translation: CASAGPREAFF.

This clone was picked up one time. The chain joins TRBV1 to TRBJ1-3; TRBD1, as called in the table, went unchecked against the DNA. TRBV1 is reported as a pseudogene. The CDR3 is made up of 20 amino acids. The CDR3 protein is CTSSQEKGLIGTGGGNTIYF. The CDR3 nucleotides read TGCACCAGCAGCCAAGAGAAAGGTTTAATAGGGACAGGGGGTGGAAACACCATATATTTT.